This T cell receptor (beta chain) was identified in a study of T-cell reconstitution after alpha-beta-depleted transplantation in children. A library of TCRbeta sequences, prepared with unique molecular identifiers, was generated. TCRdb itself ran the PCR reads through MiXCR, one entry per CDR3 protein. The sample has over 200,000 distinct CDR3 sequences, about a sixth seen once; the top ten hold 43%. From germline, CDR1 is DFQATT and CDR2 SNEGSKA (reference sequence). V lost 4 bases, J lost 3 bases, and 8 bases stayed unmatched. The CDR3 loop spans 14 amino acids. This TCR was recovered from a male patient between 2 and 10 years old who had a stem cell transplant for acute lymphoblastic leukemia, so the T cells may come from the graft donor. The chain carries TRBV20-1 and TRBJ2-5, with 7 bases matching TRBD1. Sequences were derived from PBMCs, mostly from graft donor cells, sampled 360 days after TCRalphabeta/CD19-depleted stem cell transplant. The CDR3 protein is CSATVPGGEETQYF. CDR3 coding DNA: TGCAGTGCTACTGTCCCAGGGGGAGAAGAGACCCAGTACTTC.